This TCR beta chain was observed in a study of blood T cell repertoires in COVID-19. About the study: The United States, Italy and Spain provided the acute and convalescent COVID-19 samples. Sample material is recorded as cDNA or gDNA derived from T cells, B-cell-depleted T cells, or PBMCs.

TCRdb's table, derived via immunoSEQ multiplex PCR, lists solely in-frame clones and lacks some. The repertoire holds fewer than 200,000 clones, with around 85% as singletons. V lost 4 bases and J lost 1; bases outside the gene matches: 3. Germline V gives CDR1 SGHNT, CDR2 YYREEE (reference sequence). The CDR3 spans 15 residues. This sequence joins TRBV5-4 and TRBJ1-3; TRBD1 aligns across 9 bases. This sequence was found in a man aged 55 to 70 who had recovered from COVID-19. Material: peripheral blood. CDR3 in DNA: TGTGCCAGCAGCAGGGACAGGGTTTCTGGAAACACCATATATTTT. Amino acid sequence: CASSRDRVSGNTIYF.